The rows below give T cell receptor beta chains drawn from one sample of a study of blood T cell repertoires in COVID-19. The method was immunoSEQ multiplex PCR; TCRdb's version includes in-frame clones alone and lacks a portion of them. The sample has 290,000 or so clones, more than 85% seen once. The specimen was peripheral blood. The receptors were gathered from a man between 65 and 85 years old with acute or convalescent COVID-19. Each CDR3 is given with its conserved first and last residue. Each record gives: V gene, D gene, J gene, clone size, CDR3 DNA, CDR3 protein. The D gene is left open where the match is weak. A clone size is listed for some rows: how often the clone was seen (once, few, many), or a class if it is expanded.

TRBV3-1/TRBV3-2	NA	TRBJ1-3	NA	TGTGCCAGCAGCCAAGAACTCAACTCTGGAAACACCATATATTTT	CASSQELNSGNTIYF
TRBV19	TRBD2	TRBJ2-7	NA	TGTGCCAGTAGTATAGTCCCTCCTAGCGGGAGTACCTACGAGCAGTACTTC	CASSIVPPSGSTYEQYF
TRBV30	TRBD2	TRBJ2-7	NA	TGTGCCTGGAGGACTAGCGGGGCAAGCGAGCAGTACTTC	CAWRTSGASEQYF
TRBV28	TRBD1	TRBJ2-7	once	TGTGCCAGCAGCCCAGGGGGTTCACCGAGAGCCCTCGAGCAGTACTTC	CASSPGGSPRALEQYF
TRBV24-1	TRBD1	TRBJ2-1	NA	TGTGCCACCAGTGCTAGTCCAGGACAGGGGGCAGAGGGTGAGTCCTACAATGAGCAGTTCTTC	CATSASPGQGAEGESYNEQFF
TRBV9	NA	TRBJ1-6	NA	TGTGCCAGCAGCGGCGACCCGGGGAATAATTCACCCCTCCACTTT	CASSGDPGNNSPLHF
TRBV5-1	NA	TRBJ2-2	few	TGCGCCAGCAGCTTGGTGGCAGGGAACACCGGGGAGCTGTTTTTT	CASSLVAGNTGELFF
TRBV6-2/TRBV6-3	NA	TRBJ2-3	NA	TGTGCCAGCAGTTACCCACGCGGGACTCGGCAGGTTGGCACAGATACGCAGTATTTT	CASSYPRGTRQVGTDTQYF
TRBV7-2	NA	TRBJ2-2	NA	TGTGCCAGCAGCCCTACCGGGACACTGAACACCGGGGAGCTGTTTTTT	CASSPTGTLNTGELFF
TRBV11-2	NA	TRBJ2-3	NA	TGTGCCAGCACCCCCCGTGGGGGGAATACGCAGTATTTT	CASTPRGGNTQYF
TRBV11-2	NA	TRBJ2-1	NA	TGTGCCAGCAGCTTAGATTCGACACCCTACCAGTTCTTC	CASSLDSTPYQFF
TRBV2	TRBD1	TRBJ2-5	NA	TGTGCCAGCAGGGAGGGGACAGGGGGCGATGAGACCCAGTACTTC	CASREGTGGDETQYF
TRBV9	NA	TRBJ1-2	NA	TGTGCCAGCAGCGCCCAGGGTGGGGGCTACACCTTC	CASSAQGGGYTF
TRBV24-1	TRBD2	TRBJ2-1	once	TGTGCCACCAGTGAGCCCCCGACCCGCGGGGGGAGCTCCTACAATGAGCAGTTCTTC	CATSEPPTRGGSSYNEQFF
TRBV11-2	TRBD2	TRBJ2-1	NA	TGTGCCAGCAGCCCGGGGGGACTAGCTGTGGGTAATGAGCAGTTCTTC	CASSPGGLAVGNEQFF
TRBV2	TRBD1	TRBJ2-1	NA	TGTGCCAGCAGACGACAGGGGAATGAGCAGTTCTTC	CASRRQGNEQFF
TRBV3-1/TRBV3-2	NA	TRBJ1-1	NA	TGTGCCAGCACCCAGGCCCAGGGCACTGAAGCTTTCTTT	CASTQAQGTEAFF
TRBV7-9	NA	TRBJ2-5	NA	TGTGCCAGCAGCGACCGGGACTACCAAGAGACCCAGTACTTC	CASSDRDYQETQYF
TRBV27	TRBD2	TRBJ2-7	NA	TGTGCCAGCAGAAACCGGACTAGCGGACGATTCTACGAGCAGTACTTC	CASRNRTSGRFYEQYF
TRBV11-2	NA	TRBJ2-1	NA	TGTGCCAGCAGCTTAGGTTTTGAATCCACCATAGATTTCTTC	CASSLGFESTIDFF
TRBV5-6	NA	TRBJ2-6	NA	TGTGCCAGCAGCTTTACAGGGACTGGGGCCAACGTCCTGACTTTC	CASSFTGTGANVLTF
TRBV30	NA	TRBJ2-5	NA	TGTGCCTGGAGTCTCCGAGCGGGTTCGACGGGTTGGGAGACCCAGTACTTC	CAWSLRAGSTGWETQYF
TRBV2	TRBD1	TRBJ2-2	NA	TGTGCCAGCAGGGGGCAGGGGGACACCGGGGAGCTGTTTTTT	CASRGQGDTGELFF
TRBV5-4	NA	TRBJ2-1	NA	TGTGCCAGCAGCTCGCCAGGGTATGAGCAGTTCTTC	CASSSPGYEQFF
TRBV4-2	TRBD1	TRBJ1-2	NA	TGTGCCAGCAGCCAAGATCCGGGACAGGGCAACTATGGCTACACCTTC	CASSQDPGQGNYGYTF
TRBV11-3	TRBD1	TRBJ2-6	NA	TGTGCCAGCAGCCCAACAAAGGGGGCGTCTGGGGCCAACGTCCTGACTTTC	CASSPTKGASGANVLTF
TRBV2	NA	TRBJ2-7	NA	TGTGCCAGCACCCGACAGCGATTAAGTTACGAGCAGTACTTC	CASTRQRLSYEQYF
TRBV18	TRBD1	TRBJ2-3	NA	TGTGCCAGCTCACCTGGGACAGGGGGCGGGACAGATACGCAGTATTTT	CASSPGTGGGTDTQYF
TRBV27	NA	TRBJ2-5	NA	TGTGCCAGCAGTGCCTCTCCGGGTTCCCCTTGGGAGACCCAGTACTTC	CASSASPGSPWETQYF
TRBV24-1	NA	TRBJ1-1	NA	TGTGCCACCAGTGATGCGACAGTAGGGGACACTGAAGCTTTCTTT	CATSDATVGDTEAFF
TRBV10-3	NA	TRBJ1-5	NA	TGTGCCATCAGTGAGTCTGCGCCCGACAGCGCCCAGCATTTT	CAISESAPDSAQHF
TRBV5-5	NA	TRBJ1-4	NA	TGTGCCAGCACCCCTATCGGGGATCGGGAAAAACTGTTTTTT	CASTPIGDREKLFF
TRBV4-2	TRBD1	TRBJ2-1	NA	TGTGCCAGCAGCCTCGGACAGGGCGATGAGCAGTTCTTC	CASSLGQGDEQFF
TRBV5-1	TRBD1	TRBJ2-2	NA	TGCGCCAGCAGCGTGGGACAGGAGAACACCGGGGAGCTGTTTTTT	CASSVGQENTGELFF
TRBV29-1	NA	TRBJ2-7	NA	TGCAGCGTTTACGAGAACAGCCAGAACCTCTACGAGCAGTACTTC	CSVYENSQNLYEQYF
TRBV27	NA	TRBJ2-2	NA	TGTGCCAGCAGTCTGGCAGGGCGATTGGCGAACACCGGGGAGCTGTTTTTT	CASSLAGRLANTGELFF
TRBV3-1/TRBV3-2	NA	TRBJ1-3	NA	TGTGCCAGCAGCTCTCCGACAGCGCTCTCTGGAAACACCATATATTTT	CASSSPTALSGNTIYF
TRBV4-2	NA	TRBJ1-1	many	TGTGCCAGCAGCCAAGATGGGAGGGTCGGAACTGAAGCTTTCTTT	CASSQDGRVGTEAFF
TRBV18	TRBD1	TRBJ2-7	NA	TGTGCCAGCTCCCCGGGGGACAGGGACGTTTCCGAGCAGTACTTC	CASSPGDRDVSEQYF
TRBV7-2	TRBD2	TRBJ2-5	NA	TGTGCCAGCAGTCTAGCGGGACTTGGGGAGACCCAGTACTTC	CASSLAGLGETQYF